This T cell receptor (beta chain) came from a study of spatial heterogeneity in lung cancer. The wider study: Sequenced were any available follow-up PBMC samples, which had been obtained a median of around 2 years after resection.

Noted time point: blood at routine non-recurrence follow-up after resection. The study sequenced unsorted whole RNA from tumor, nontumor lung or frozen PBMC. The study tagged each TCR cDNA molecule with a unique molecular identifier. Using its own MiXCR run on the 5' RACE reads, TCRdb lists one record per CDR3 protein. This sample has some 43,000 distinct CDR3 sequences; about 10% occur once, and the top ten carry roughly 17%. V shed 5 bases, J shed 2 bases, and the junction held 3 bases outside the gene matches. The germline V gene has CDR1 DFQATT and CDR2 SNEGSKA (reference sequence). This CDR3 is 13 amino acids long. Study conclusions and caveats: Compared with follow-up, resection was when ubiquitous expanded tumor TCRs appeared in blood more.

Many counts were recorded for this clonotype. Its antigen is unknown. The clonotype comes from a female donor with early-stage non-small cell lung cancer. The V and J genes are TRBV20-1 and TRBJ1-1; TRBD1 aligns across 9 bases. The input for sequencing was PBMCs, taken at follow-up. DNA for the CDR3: TGCAGTGCTTTGGGACAGGGAAACACTGAAGCTTTCTTT. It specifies CSALGQGNTEAFF.